This TCR beta chain was profiled in a study of blood T cells in healthy people across ages. The study, taken as a whole, reports: Reliance upon unsorted PBMCs precluded definitive naive versus antigen-experienced comparison.

Germline V gene data show CDR1 as SGHRS and CDR2 as YFSETQ. The length of the CDR3 is 11 residues. Using a J-beta primer mix together with a sample-barcoded 5' primer, a second PCR was run for about 6 to 12 cycles. TCRdb passed the 5' RACE reads through MiXCR, listing each CDR3 protein once. This table holds some 1.8 million distinct CDR3 sequences, 30% to 40% found once. The sample holds many counts of this clonotype. Its antigen is undetermined. The junction departs from the called germline gene at one end, perhaps through a read error. The donors, aged roughly 6 to 100, were healthy Caucasians from Russia. Each donor gave around 9.6 milliliters of peripheral blood.

The origin of this receptor is a human donor in good health. J is TRBJ1-1 and V is TRBV5-1; D unclear. Specimen: blood. The CDR3 sequence: CASRLNTEAFF. The CDR3 DNA reads as TGTGCCAGCAGGTTGAACACTGAAGCTTTCTTT.